The TCR beta chain under discussion was sequenced for a study of shared clonotypes between healthy human individuals. V gave up 5 bases and J gave up 2 bases; unmatched junction bases: 8. This CDR3 has 15 amino acids. The germline CDR1 and CDR2 sequences are SEHNR and FQNEAQ (reference sequence). In the original workflow: ImmunoSEQ supplied junction-only sequences lacking quality scores, so filtering was different. Data came from immunoSEQ multiplex PCR; TCRdb stores just in-frame clones and leaves some out. That table supplies the V and J calls and clone size; D and trimming were determined from the DNA. The sample shows some 1 million clones, more than 60% of them seen only once. A few counts support this clone.

The chain joins TRBV7-9 to TRBJ2-5; 7 positions match TRBD2. Sequenced sample: memory CD4+ T cells sorted from blood. Subset meaning: CD45RA-negative fraction. The TCR originated in a man aged 18-30 years in good health. The CDR3 DNA is TGTGCCAGCAGCATCAGACTAGCAAATCAAGAGACCCAGTACTTC. Translated: CASSIRLANQETQYF.